This T cell receptor (beta chain) was found in a study of a mutant IDH1 vaccine in newly diagnosed glioma. Study information: Initiation of the vaccine course occurred 4-6 weeks after radiotherapy alone, or alongside temozolomide cycles.

The CDR3 sequence is 15 residues long. J gave up 0 bases and V 0 bases, and 5 bases lay outside the gene matches. Per the germline V gene, CDR1 is GTSNPN and CDR2 is SVGIG (reference sequence). The time point here: week 47, end of study. Each vaccine dose was 300 ug of mutant IDH1 20-mer peptide, with topical imiquimod. About this clone: Its specificity is unknown.

Assay used: immunoSEQ multiplex PCR; TCRdb lists only in-frame clones, some missing. The sample includes 58,000 or so clones, roughly four fifths of them seen just once. The source is a woman in her forties or fifties with glioma. The sequences come from PBMCs, collected from a glioma patient whose treatment included an IDH1 peptide vaccine. This chain joins TRBV30 and TRBJ2-7; the match to TRBD2 covers 7 bases. In DNA form, the CDR3 reads TGTGCCTGGAGTGTCGCTAGCGGTGCCTCCTACGAGCAGTACTTC. It yields the protein CAWSVASGASYEQYF.